The T cell receptor (beta chain) under discussion was sequenced for a study of blood T cells in healthy people across ages. General study results and limits: TCR beta diversity correlated strongly with naive T cell percentage.

Worth noting for this clonotype: What it binds is not known.

Germline CDR1 reads DFQATT; CDR2 reads SNEGSKA (reference sequence). V lost 6 bases, J lost 5 bases, and 17 bases lay in between. This CDR3 comprises 13 residues. Using a J-beta primer mix together with a sample-barcoded 5' primer, a second PCR was run for roughly 7 to 12 cycles. Every single cDNA molecule received a tag from a template-switch adaptor with 12 random nucleotides. TCRdb processed the 5' RACE reads anew with MiXCR; each CDR3 protein has one entry. Among about 1.8 million distinct CDR3 sequences listed, around half were seen once. Sequenced material: blood. This TCR derives from a woman in her 40s in good health. V is TRBV20-1 and J is TRBJ2-7; D is ambiguous. The CDR3 reads CSAPRHSNHEQYF. Here the CDR3 DNA reads TGCAGTGCCCCCCGGCATTCAAACCACGAGCAGTACTTC.